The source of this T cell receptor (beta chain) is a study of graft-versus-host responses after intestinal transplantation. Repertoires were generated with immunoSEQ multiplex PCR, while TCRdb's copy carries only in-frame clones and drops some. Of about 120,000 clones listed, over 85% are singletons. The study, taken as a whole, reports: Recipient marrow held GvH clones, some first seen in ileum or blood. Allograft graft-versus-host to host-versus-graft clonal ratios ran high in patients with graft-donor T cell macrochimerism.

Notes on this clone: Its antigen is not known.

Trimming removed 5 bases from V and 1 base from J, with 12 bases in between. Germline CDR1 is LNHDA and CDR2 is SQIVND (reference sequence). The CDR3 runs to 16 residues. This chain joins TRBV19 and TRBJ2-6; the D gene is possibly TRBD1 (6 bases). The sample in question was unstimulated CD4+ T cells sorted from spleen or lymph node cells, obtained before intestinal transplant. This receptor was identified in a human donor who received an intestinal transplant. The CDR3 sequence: CASSSPTGSGANVLTF. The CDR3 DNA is TGTGCCAGTAGTTCACCAACAGGGTCTGGGGCCAACGTCCTGACTTTC.